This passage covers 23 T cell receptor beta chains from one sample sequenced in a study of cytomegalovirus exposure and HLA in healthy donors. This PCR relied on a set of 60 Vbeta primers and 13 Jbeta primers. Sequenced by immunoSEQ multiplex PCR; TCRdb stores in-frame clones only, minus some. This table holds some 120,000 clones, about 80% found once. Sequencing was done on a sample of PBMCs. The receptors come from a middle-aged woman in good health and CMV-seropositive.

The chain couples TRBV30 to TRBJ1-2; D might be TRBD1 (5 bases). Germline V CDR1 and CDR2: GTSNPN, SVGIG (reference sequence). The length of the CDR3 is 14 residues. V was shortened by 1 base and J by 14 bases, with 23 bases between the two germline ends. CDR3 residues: CAWSAYEAGTGRTF. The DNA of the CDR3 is TGTGCCTGGAGTGCATACGAGGCCGGGACCGGGAGGACCTTC.

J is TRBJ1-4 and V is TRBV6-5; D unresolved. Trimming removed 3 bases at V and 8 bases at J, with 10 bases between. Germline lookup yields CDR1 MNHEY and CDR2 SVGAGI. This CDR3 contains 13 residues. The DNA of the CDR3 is TGTGCCAGCAGTTATACCCCGGTAGAAAAACTGTTTTTT. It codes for CASSYTPVEKLFF.

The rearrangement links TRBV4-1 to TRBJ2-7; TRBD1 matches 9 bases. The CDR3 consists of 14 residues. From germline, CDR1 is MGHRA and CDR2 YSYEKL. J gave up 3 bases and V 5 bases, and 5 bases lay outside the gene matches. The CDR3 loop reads CASSLPGQGYEQYF. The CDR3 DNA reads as TGCGCCAGCAGCTTACCGGGACAGGGCTACGAGCAGTACTTC.

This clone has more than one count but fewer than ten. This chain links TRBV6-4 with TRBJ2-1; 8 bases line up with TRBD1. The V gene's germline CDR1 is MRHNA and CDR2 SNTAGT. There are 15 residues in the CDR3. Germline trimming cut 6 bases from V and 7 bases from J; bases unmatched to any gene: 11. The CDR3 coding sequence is TGTGCCAGCAGCCCGACAGGGGTCCCGGGAAATGAGCAGTTCTTC. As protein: CASSPTGVPGNEQFF.

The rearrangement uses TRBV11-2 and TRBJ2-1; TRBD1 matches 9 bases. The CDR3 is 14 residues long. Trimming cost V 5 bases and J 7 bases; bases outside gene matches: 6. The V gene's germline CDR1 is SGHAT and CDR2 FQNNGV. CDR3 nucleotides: TGTGCCAGCAGCCGTGGACAGGGGCGGAATGAGCAGTTCTTC. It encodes CASSRGQGRNEQFF. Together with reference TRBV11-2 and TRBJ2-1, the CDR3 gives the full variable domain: EAGVAQSPRYKIIEKRQSVAFWCNPISGHATLYWYQQILGQGPKLLIQFQNNGVVDDSQLPKDRFSAERLKGVDSTLKIQPAKLEDSAVYLCASSRGQGRNEQFFGPGTRLTVL.

The DNA for the CDR3 is TGTGCCTGGAGCGCCCGCGGAAATGAGCAGTTCTTC. Protein sequence: CAWSARGNEQFF. The chain is built from TRBV30 and TRBJ2-1, with no clear D. The germline gives CDR1 GTSNPN, CDR2 SVGIG (reference sequence). This CDR3 comprises 12 residues. Trimming left V 3 bases short and J 7 bases short, with 10 bases between.

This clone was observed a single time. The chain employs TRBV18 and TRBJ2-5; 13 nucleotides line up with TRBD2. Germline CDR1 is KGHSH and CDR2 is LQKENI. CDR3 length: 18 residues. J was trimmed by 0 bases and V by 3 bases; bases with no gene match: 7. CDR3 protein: CASSPQMGTSGDQETQYF. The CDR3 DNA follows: TGTGCCAGCTCACCTCAAATGGGGACTAGCGGGGACCAAGAGACCCAGTACTTC.

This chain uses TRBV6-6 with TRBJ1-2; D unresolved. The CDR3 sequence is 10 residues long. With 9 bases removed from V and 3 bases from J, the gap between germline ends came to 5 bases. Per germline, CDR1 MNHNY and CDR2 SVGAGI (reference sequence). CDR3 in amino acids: CASQDYGYTF. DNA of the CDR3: TGTGCCAGTCAGGACTATGGCTACACCTTC.

The CDR3 DNA reads TGTGCCAGTAGTATAGGATCCGGGGTCACCTACGAGCAGTACTTC. Translation gives CASSIGSGVTYEQYF. V gene TRBV19 combines with J gene TRBJ2-7; D might be TRBD2 (5 bases). Germline values: CDR1 LNHDA, CDR2 SQIVND (reference sequence). This CDR3 is built from 15 residues. The V and J ends lost 1 base and 2 bases respectively, with 12 bases between them.

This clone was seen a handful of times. The chain's CDR3 is CSGEQGGVSEAFF. The DNA for the CDR3 is TGCAGCGGAGAACAGGGAGGGGTGTCTGAAGCTTTCTTT. V usage is TRBV29-1 and J usage is TRBJ1-1, with a tentative D call TRBD1 (6 bases). The ends were cut back, 7 bases at V and 6 bases at J, with 18 bases in the middle. Per the germline V gene, CDR1 is SQVTM and CDR2 is ANQGSEA. The CDR3 consists of 13 residues. Supplemented by reference TRBV29-1 and TRBJ1-1, the full variable domain reads SAVISQKPSRDICQRGTSLTIQCQVDSQVTMMFWYRQQPGQSLTLIATANQGSEATYESGFVIDKFPISRPNLTFSTLTVSNMSPEDSSIYLCSGEQGGVSEAFFGQGTRLTVV.

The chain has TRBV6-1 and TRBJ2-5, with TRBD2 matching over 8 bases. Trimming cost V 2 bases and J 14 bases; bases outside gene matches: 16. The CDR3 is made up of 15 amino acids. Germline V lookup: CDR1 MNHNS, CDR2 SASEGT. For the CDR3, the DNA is TGTGCCAGCAGTGAATCCGTTTCGGGAGGGCTTCCCGGATACTTC. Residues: CASSESVSGGLPGYF.

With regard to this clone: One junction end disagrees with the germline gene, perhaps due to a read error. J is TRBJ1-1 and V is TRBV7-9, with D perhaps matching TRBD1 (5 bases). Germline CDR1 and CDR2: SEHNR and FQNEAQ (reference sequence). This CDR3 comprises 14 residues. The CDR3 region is CSSSLQWGVAEAFF. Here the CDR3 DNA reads TGTTCCAGCAGCCTGCAGTGGGGGGTCGCTGAAGCTTTCTTT.

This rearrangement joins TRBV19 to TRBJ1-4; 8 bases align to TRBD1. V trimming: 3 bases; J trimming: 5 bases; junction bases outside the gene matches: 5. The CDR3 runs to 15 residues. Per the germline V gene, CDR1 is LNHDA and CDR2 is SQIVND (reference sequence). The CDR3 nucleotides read TGTGCCAGTAGTATTGACGGACAGGGAAATGAAAAACTGTTTTTT. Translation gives CASSIDGQGNEKLFF.

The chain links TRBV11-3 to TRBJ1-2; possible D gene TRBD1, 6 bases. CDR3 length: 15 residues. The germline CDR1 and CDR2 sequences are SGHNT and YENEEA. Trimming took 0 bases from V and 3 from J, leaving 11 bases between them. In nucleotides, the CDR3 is TGTGCCAGCAGCTTAGATCTGACAGGAGACTATGGCTACACCTTC. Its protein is CASSLDLTGDYGYTF.

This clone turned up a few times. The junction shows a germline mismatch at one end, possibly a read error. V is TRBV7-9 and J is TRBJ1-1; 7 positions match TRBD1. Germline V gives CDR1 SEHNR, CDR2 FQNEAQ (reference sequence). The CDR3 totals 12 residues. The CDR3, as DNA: TGTTCCAGCAGACCGGGACAGAGCTTTGCTTTCTTT. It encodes CSSRPGQSFAFF.

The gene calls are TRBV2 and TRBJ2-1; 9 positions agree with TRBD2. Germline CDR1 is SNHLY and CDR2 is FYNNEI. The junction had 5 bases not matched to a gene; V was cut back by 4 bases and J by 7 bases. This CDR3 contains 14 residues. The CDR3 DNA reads TGTGCCAGCAGTGGGCTAGCGGGATGGAATGAGCAGTTCTTC. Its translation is CASSGLAGWNEQFF.

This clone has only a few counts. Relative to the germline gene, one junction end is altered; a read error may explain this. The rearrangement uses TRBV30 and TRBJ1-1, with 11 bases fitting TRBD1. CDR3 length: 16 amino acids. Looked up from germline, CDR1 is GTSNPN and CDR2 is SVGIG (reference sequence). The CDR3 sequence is CAWTGGMSGVNTEAFF. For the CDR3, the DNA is TGTGCGTGGACAGGGGGCATGTCGGGAGTGAACACTGAAGCTTTCTTT.

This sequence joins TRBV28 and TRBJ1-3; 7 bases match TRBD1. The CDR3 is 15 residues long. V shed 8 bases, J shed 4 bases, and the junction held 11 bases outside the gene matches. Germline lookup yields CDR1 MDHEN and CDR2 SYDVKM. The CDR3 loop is CASVSIGQEGNTIYF. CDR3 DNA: TGTGCCAGCGTATCAATTGGACAGGAAGGAAACACCATATATTTT.

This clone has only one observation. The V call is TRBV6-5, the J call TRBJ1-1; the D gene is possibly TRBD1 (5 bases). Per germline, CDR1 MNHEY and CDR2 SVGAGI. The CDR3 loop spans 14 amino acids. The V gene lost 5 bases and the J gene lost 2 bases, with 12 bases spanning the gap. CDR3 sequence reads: CASSQRTPNTEAFF. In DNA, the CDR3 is TGTGCCAGCAGTCAAAGGACACCTAACACTGAAGCTTTCTTT.

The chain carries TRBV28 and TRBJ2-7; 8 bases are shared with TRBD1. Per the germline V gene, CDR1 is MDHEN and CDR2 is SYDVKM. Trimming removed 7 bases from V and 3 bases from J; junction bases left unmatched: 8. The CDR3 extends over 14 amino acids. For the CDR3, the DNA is TGTGCCAGCAACCCGTCCGACAGGGGCTACGAGCAGTACTTC. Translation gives CASNPSDRGYEQYF.

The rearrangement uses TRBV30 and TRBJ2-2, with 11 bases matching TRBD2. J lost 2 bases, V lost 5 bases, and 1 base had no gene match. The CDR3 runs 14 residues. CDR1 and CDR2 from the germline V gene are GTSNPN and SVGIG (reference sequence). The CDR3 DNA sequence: TGTGCCTGGGGGACTAGCGGAAACACCGGGGAGCTGTTTTTT. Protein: CAWGTSGNTGELFF.

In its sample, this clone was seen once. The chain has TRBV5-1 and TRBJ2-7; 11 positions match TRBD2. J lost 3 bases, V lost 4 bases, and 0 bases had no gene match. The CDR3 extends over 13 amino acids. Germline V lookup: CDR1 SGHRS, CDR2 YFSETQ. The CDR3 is CASSGTSGYEQYF. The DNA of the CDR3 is TGCGCCAGCAGCGGGACTAGCGGCTACGAGCAGTACTTC.

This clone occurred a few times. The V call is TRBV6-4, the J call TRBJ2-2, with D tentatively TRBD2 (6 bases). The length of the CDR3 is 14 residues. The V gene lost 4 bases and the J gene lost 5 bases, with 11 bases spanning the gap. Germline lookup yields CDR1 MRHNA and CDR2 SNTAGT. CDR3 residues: CASSVGGETGELFF. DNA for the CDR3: TGTGCCAGCAGTGTGGGAGGCGAAACCGGGGAGCTGTTTTTT.